Below, 17 T cell receptor beta chains from the same sample are listed, as sequenced in a study of HIV-infected patients and healthy controls. TCRdb reanalysed the 5' RACE reads using MiXCR and keeps one entry per CDR3 protein. This table holds around 20,000 distinct CDR3 sequences, less than 20% found once. The sample consisted of CD8+ T cells from blood. These receptor sequences come from a human donor in good health.

The chain carries TRBV27 and TRBJ1-1; D remains unclear. In germline, CDR1 is MNHEY, CDR2 SMNVEV (reference sequence). Trimming cost V 7 bases and J 3 bases, with 9 bases left between them. The CDR3 sequence is 12 residues long. The chain's CDR3 is CASKQYDTEAFF. Written as DNA, the CDR3 is TGTGCCAGCAAGCAATACGACACTGAAGCTTTCTTT.

This clonotype was seen ten or more times. The chain joins TRBV6-1 to TRBJ1-5; possible D gene TRBD1, 5 bases. Germline loops: CDR1 MNHNS, CDR2 SASEGT. The CDR3 loop spans 15 amino acids. V was trimmed by 7 bases and J by 5 bases, leaving 18 bases between them. CDR3 amino acids: CASTPRGAGYQPQHF. In DNA form, the CDR3 reads TGTGCCAGCACCCCGAGGGGCGCAGGCTATCAGCCCCAGCATTTT.

This clonotype was picked up a small number of times. The gene calls are TRBV10-3 and TRBJ1-2; D might be TRBD1 (5 bases). The V gene lost 9 bases and the J gene lost 2 bases, with 13 bases spanning the gap. This CDR3 has 13 residues. The germline V gene has CDR1 ENHRY and CDR2 SYGVKD. The CDR3 nucleotides are TGTGCCATACTTCAGGGTCCCAACTATGGCTACACCTTC. Residues: CAILQGPNYGYTF.

The genes are TRBV6-6 and TRBJ2-1; the D is unclear. V was shortened by 0 bases and J by 7 bases, with 4 bases between the two germline ends. The germline V gene has CDR1 MNHNY and CDR2 SVGAGI (reference sequence). This CDR3 is built from 12 residues. Here the CDR3 reads CASSYSLNEQFF. The CDR3 region has the DNA TGTGCCAGCAGTTACTCGTTAAATGAGCAGTTCTTC.

CDR3 residues: CASSPLGGTGELFF. The CDR3 DNA follows: TGTGCCAGCAGCCCTCTAGGGGGGACCGGGGAGCTGTTTTTT. The chain uses TRBV3-1 and TRBJ2-2, with D perhaps matching TRBD1 or TRBD2 (6 bases each). The CDR3 sequence is 14 residues long. Per germline, CDR1 LGHDT and CDR2 YNNKEL (reference sequence). V was trimmed by 4 bases and J by 5 bases, leaving 11 bases between them.

This clonotype came up a few times. The V call is TRBV2, the J call TRBJ2-3; D not certain. Trimming took 0 bases from V and 4 from J, leaving 8 bases between them. Germline V gives CDR1 SNHLY, CDR2 FYNNEI. This CDR3 has 14 residues. This CDR3 reads CASSEASKADTQYF. Here the CDR3 DNA reads TGTGCCAGCAGTGAAGCGAGCAAGGCAGATACGCAGTATTTT.

This chain uses TRBV12-3 or TRBV12-4 with TRBJ2-7; 7 bases match TRBD2. V was pared by 5 bases and J by 0 bases, with 10 bases of the junction left unmatched. The CDR3 contains 16 residues. CDR3 sequence reads: CASSLLWGGHSYEQYF. The CDR3 DNA follows: TGTGCCAGCAGTCTGCTTTGGGGAGGGCACTCCTACGAGCAGTACTTC.

This clonotype was seen only a few times. CDR3 amino acids: CSVEAHPYEQYF. The CDR3 DNA reads TGCAGCGTTGAGGCACACCCCTACGAGCAGTACTTC. V usage is TRBV29-1 and J usage is TRBJ2-7; D is unclear. V was cut by 3 bases and J by 2 bases, with 8 bases left in between. CDR3 length: 12 residues. Germline values: CDR1 SQVTM, CDR2 ANQGSEA.

This clonotype was counted between two and nine times. This rearrangement joins TRBV10-3 to TRBJ2-3; TRBD2 matches at 8 bases. Looked up from germline, CDR1 is ENHRY and CDR2 is SYGVKD. This CDR3 contains 16 residues. Unmatched junction bases numbered 9, after V lost 6 bases and J lost 1 base. The CDR3 DNA sequence: TGTGCCATCAGAGCCTGGCGGGAGGAGGGCACAGATACGCAGTATTTT. Its translation is CAIRAWREEGTDTQYF.

The genes are TRBV29-1 and TRBJ2-3, with 16 bases that match TRBD2. Germline values: CDR1 SQVTM, CDR2 ANQGSEA. This CDR3 comprises 16 residues. The V segment lost 6 bases and the J segment 4 bases; nucleotides outside the gene matches: 7. The CDR3, as DNA: TGCAGCGTGGGACTAGCGGGAGGGCTTTGGGCAGATACGCAGTATTTT. This codes for CSVGLAGGLWADTQYF.

The chain couples TRBV5-4 to TRBJ2-5; D is unclear. The length of the CDR3 is 11 residues. V was clipped by 7 bases and J by 4 bases, with 8 bases between them. CDR1 SGHNT and CDR2 YYREEE come from the germline V gene (reference sequence). DNA for the CDR3: TGTGCCAGCGGGTTCGGAGAGACCCAGTACTTC. This gives the protein CASGFGETQYF. Filled out from reference TRBV5-4 and TRBJ2-5, the complete variable domain reads ETGVTQSPTHLIKTRGQQVTLRCSSQSGHNTVSWYQQALGQGPQFIFQYYREEENGRGNFPPRFSGLQFPNYSSELNVNALELDDSALYLCASGFGETQYFGPGTRLLVL.

V usage is TRBV7-8 and J usage is TRBJ2-7; 9 nucleotides align to TRBD1. The CDR3 spans 13 residues. Germline V CDR1 and CDR2: SGHVS, FQNEAQ. V shed 1 base, J shed 5 bases, and the junction held 0 bases outside the gene matches. CDR3 DNA: TGTGCCAGCAGCTTAGGGACAGGGGACGAGCAGTACTTC. This codes for CASSLGTGDEQYF.

Only a few counts were recorded for this clonotype. The J gene is TRBJ1-2, the V gene TRBV3-1, with 7 nucleotides matching TRBD1. The CDR3 is 17 residues long. V was clipped by 4 bases and J by 5 bases; unmatched bases: 16. Germline loops: CDR1 LGHDT, CDR2 YNNKEL (reference sequence). DNA of the CDR3: TGTGCCAGCAGCCTAAAGGGGGCAGGCTCCCCCAGTTATGGCTACACCTTC. It translates to CASSLKGAGSPSYGYTF. Complete variable domain (other parts from reference TRBV3-1 and TRBJ1-2): DTAVSQTPKYLVTQMGNDKSIKCEQNLGHDTMYWYKQDSKKFLKIMFSYNNKELIINETVPNRFSPKSPDKAHLNLHINSLELGDSAVYFCASSLKGAGSPSYGYTFGSGTRLTVV.

This clonotype was counted at least ten times. The V gene is TRBV4-1, the J gene TRBJ2-3; D unclear. Between the trimmed V and J ends, which lost 1 base and 4 bases, there was a span of 18 bases. This CDR3 has 17 residues. Per the germline V gene, CDR1 is MGHRA and CDR2 is YSYEKL. This chain's CDR3 is CASSQVLAPSFPDTQYF. CDR3 nucleotide sequence: TGCGCCAGCAGCCAAGTTCTTGCGCCCTCGTTCCCAGATACGCAGTATTTT.

This clonotype was recorded at least ten times. This chain connects TRBV6-2 or TRBV6-3 to TRBJ2-2; 10 nucleotides align to TRBD2. This CDR3 contains 14 residues. V shed 5 bases, J shed 4 bases, and the junction held 1 base outside the gene matches. The germline CDR1 and CDR2 sequences are MNHEY and SVGEGT. Written as DNA, the CDR3 is TGTGCCAGCAGTAGCGGGAGGGCCACCGGGGAGCTGTTTTTT. This sequence encodes CASSSGRATGELFF.

The chain uses TRBV19 and TRBJ1-5; D unclear. Trimming removed 7 bases from V and 2 bases from J, with 12 bases in between. Germline V gene lookup returns CDR1 LNHDA and CDR2 SQIVND (reference sequence). The CDR3 has 14 residues. CDR3 residues: CASTHPTGNQPQHF. The CDR3 nucleotides read TGTGCCAGTACCCACCCCACGGGCAATCAGCCCCAGCATTTT.

This clonotype is termed medium-sized. The chain joins TRBV7-9 to TRBJ1-2; 10 bases are shared with TRBD1. The CDR3 runs 16 residues. Losses at the gene ends were 5 bases for V and 1 base for J; bases not matched to a gene: 7. Germline V gene lookup returns CDR1 SEHNR and CDR2 FQNEAQ (reference sequence). The CDR3 DNA follows: TGTGCCAGCAGCCCCCCGGGACAGGGGCATAACTATGGCTACACCTTC. This codes for CASSPPGQGHNYGYTF.